Given below is one T cell receptor beta chain in context. Its cognate antigen is unknown. The sample comes from a study of cytomegalovirus exposure and HLA in healthy donors. The CDR3 sequence is 16 residues long. V lost 5 bases, J lost 4 bases, and 12 bases stayed unmatched. From germline, CDR1 is SGHRS and CDR2 YFSETQ. Notes on the study in general: Later examination showed HLA-associated TCR beta chains had greater clonal expansion than equally common others.

Primers for the PCR totalled 60 Vbeta and 13 Jbeta. Assay: immunoSEQ multiplex PCR; the TCRdb copy retains only in-frame clones and omits some. This repertoire shows 50,000 to 75,000 clones, around 83% found once; its top ten account for 1.6%. What was sequenced was PBMCs. J is TRBJ2-1 and V is TRBV5-1, with TRBD1 identical over 7 bases. The receptor's source is a human donor in good health. CDR3 coding DNA: TGCGCCAGCAGATCCGGGACAGCGACGAATTACAATGAGCAGTTCTTC. Its translation: CASRSGTATNYNEQFF.